This T cell receptor beta chain derives from a study of tumor-infiltrating lymphocytes in primary liver carcinoma. The researchers produced TCR beta cDNA from around 500 ng total RNA with a constant-region primer. The TCR beta library was amplified through three nested multiplex PCR rounds in a modified ARM-PCR procedure. The first two PCR rounds used TRBV1-TRBV30 primers with a Cbeta primer, 9 to 11 cycles each. TCRdb re-called the multiplex PCR reads with MiXCR, one entry per CDR3 protein. Among about 320,000 distinct CDR3 sequences listed, approximately 60% were seen once. The CDR3 sequence is 16 residues long. Trimming removed 8 bases at V and 1 base at J, with 18 bases between. Germline V gives CDR1 MNHEY, CDR2 SVGEGT. For blood RNA, unsorted whole blood served as the source, and germline DNA was extracted too. The study's findings and limits: Tumors had a significantly higher top-250-clone fraction than blood (p = 0.039).

This clonotype was seen a single time. What it binds is not known. The chain combines TRBV6-2 or TRBV6-3 with TRBJ2-1; perhaps TRBD2 as D (6 bases). Sample: peripheral blood. This sequence was found in a man aged 40-55 years with primary liver carcinoma and hepatitis B virus infection. CDR3 in DNA: TGTGCCAGCGGTTCCCGAGGGGCGGGGTCCTACAATGAGCAGTTCTTC. It is translated as CASGSRGAGSYNEQFF.